This T cell receptor (beta chain) emerged from a study of beta chain features in type 1 diabetes. Study summary: There were approximately 110,000,000 sorted cells examined across all samples. General study points: Cells that show high TCR expression could be over-represented by cDNA sequencing. The study found moderately but significantly shorter TCRB CDR3s in all four CD4+ subsets of Type 1 diabetes patients.

Cells sorted by CD45RO/CCR7/CD25/CD127/CD95/CD27 comprised CD4+ naive, central memory, regulatory and stem cell-like memory cells. CDR1 LNHDA and CDR2 SQIVND come from the germline V gene (reference sequence). Trimming cost V 5 bases and J 2 bases, with 13 bases left between them. This CDR3 is 16 amino acids long. This clone was seen only a few times. Its antigen is undetermined. Expressed TCRB transcripts were sequenced after all isolated RNA was converted to cDNA. Only in-frame clones appear in the TCRdb table, and some are missing; sequencing was by immunoSEQ multiplex PCR. The sample shows some 290,000 clones, roughly an eighth of them seen only once.

The sequence was collected from a man aged 25 to 40 with type 1 diabetes. The sample was naive CD4+ T cells from blood. The rearrangement links TRBV19 to TRBJ2-6; weak D call: TRBD2 (6 bases). Written as DNA, the CDR3 is TGTGCCAGTAGTCCTAGGCGGGAACCTGGGGCCAACGTCCTGACTTTC. It is translated as CASSPRREPGANVLTF.